Below, 28 T cell receptor beta chains from the same sample are listed, as sequenced in a study of blood T cell repertoires in COVID-19 (TCRdb year 2020). Libraries were constructed by the immunoSEQ multiplex PCR assay. Imported from immuneACCESS, the table was reduced by TCRdb to in-frame sequences with V and J called. These copies leave out some clones; in studies compared against another copy, an unresolved V gene accounts for under half, and the cause of the remainder is not known. The sample table lists about 230,000 clones, 81% of them with a count of one. The top ten constitute about 8% of the sample. Specimen: peripheral blood. Every receptor here comes from a woman older than 75 with acute or convalescent COVID-19.

The gene calls are TRBV6-6 and TRBJ2-7; TRBD1 aligns across 9 bases. Per the germline V gene, CDR1 is MNHNY and CDR2 is SVGAGI (reference sequence). The V segment lost 10 bases and the J segment 5 bases; nucleotides outside the gene matches: 9. The CDR3 loop spans 13 amino acids. In DNA, the CDR3 is TGTGCCACCAAACCGGGACAGGGAAACGAGCAGTACTTC. Protein sequence: CATKPGQGNEQYF.

The CDR3 reads CASSLANGGAFF. The CDR3 bases are TGCGCCAGCAGCTTGGCCAACGGTGGAGCTTTCTTT. This chain connects TRBV5-1 to TRBJ1-1, with no clear D. V was cut by 0 bases and J by 10 bases, with 10 bases left in between. The CDR3 extends over 12 amino acids. The germline CDR1 and CDR2 sequences are SGHRS and YFSETQ.

About this clone: At one end the junction does not follow the germline gene, possibly because of a read error. The chain uses TRBV6-1 and TRBJ1-2; tentative D call: TRBD1 (5 bases). The CDR3 loop spans 15 amino acids. In germline, CDR1 is MNHNS, CDR2 SASEGT. CDR3 sequence: CASSEGQGGFYGYTF. The CDR3 DNA reads TGTGCCAGCAGCGAAGGTCAGGGAGGATTTTATGGCTACACCTTC.

The rearrangement uses TRBV28 and TRBJ2-7; D perhaps matches TRBD1 (6 bases). This CDR3 comprises 15 residues. Germline CDR1 reads MDHEN; CDR2 reads SYDVKM. V lost 4 bases and J 3 bases, leaving 16 bases between the germline ends. In nucleotides, the CDR3 is TGTGCCAGCAGTTACCCTACAGGGAACGACTACGAGCAGTACTTC. Protein product: CASSYPTGNDYEQYF.

The chain combines TRBV15 with TRBJ1-1, with D perhaps matching TRBD1 (6 bases). V gave up 0 bases and J gave up 6 bases, with 17 bases separating them. The CDR3 is 16 residues long. Looked up from germline, CDR1 is LNHNV and CDR2 is YYDKDF (reference sequence). The CDR3 sequence is CATSRDSSRGAAEAFF. The CDR3 DNA follows: TGTGCCACCAGCAGAGACTCCTCCCGGGGGGCGGCTGAAGCTTTCTTT.

This clone has a single count. Here the CDR3 DNA reads TGTGCCAGCAAAGGGGCGGACTATGGCTACACCTTC. It encodes CASKGADYGYTF. This chain links TRBV12-3 or TRBV12-4 with TRBJ1-2, with a weak D call TRBD1 (5 bases). V lost 7 bases and J 3 bases, leaving 9 bases between the germline ends. The CDR3 loop spans 12 amino acids.

This clone was observed a handful of times. The chain employs TRBV18 and TRBJ2-1; unclear D gene. This CDR3 is built from 13 residues. Trimming stripped 3 bases from V and 8 bases from J, with 11 bases between. CDR1 and CDR2 from the germline V gene are KGHSH and LQKENI. The CDR3 DNA is TGTGCCAGCTCACCTAGGCTAGTCGATGAGCAGTTCTTC. Amino acid sequence: CASSPRLVDEQFF.

The genes are TRBV2 and TRBJ2-6, with D possibly TRBD1 on 5 matching bases. The CDR3 runs 15 residues. Germline-derived CDR1 and CDR2 are SNHLY and FYNNEI. The germline V and J ends were trimmed by 4 bases and 0 bases, with 7 bases remaining between them. The CDR3 loop is CASSATVSGANVLTF. The CDR3 DNA reads as TGTGCCAGCAGTGCGACAGTCTCTGGGGCCAACGTCCTGACTTTC. Drawing the rest from reference TRBV2 and TRBJ2-6, the complete variable domain is EPEVTQTPSHQVTQMGQEVILRCVPISNHLYFYWYRQILGQKVEFLVSFYNNEISEKSEIFDDQFSVERPDGSNFTLKIRSTKLEDSAMYFCASSATVSGANVLTFGAGSRLTVL.

The CDR3 loop is CASSSGLAGRETQYF. The CDR3 coding sequence is TGTGCCAGCAGTTCGGGACTAGCGGGACGAGAGACCCAGTACTTC. The chain is built from TRBV28 and TRBJ2-5; 13 bases agree with TRBD2. Germline loops: CDR1 MDHEN, CDR2 SYDVKM. The V gene end was trimmed by 4 bases and the J gene end by 4 bases; junction bases not matched to a gene: 3. The CDR3 contains 15 residues.

The rearrangement links TRBV5-4 to TRBJ1-4; TRBD1 agrees at 7 bases. The CDR3 runs to 15 residues. The germline CDR1 and CDR2 sequences are SGHNT and YYREEE (reference sequence). The V gene end was trimmed by 1 base and the J gene end by 7 bases; junction bases not matched to a gene: 7. In DNA, the CDR3 is TGTGCCAGCAGCTTGAAAGGGGGCGTACCTGAAAAACTGTTTTTT. Translation: CASSLKGGVPEKLFF.

The rearrangement uses TRBV20-1 and TRBJ2-7, with TRBD2 identical over 8 bases. V was pared by 3 bases and J by 5 bases, with 12 bases of the junction left unmatched. CDR1 and CDR2 from the germline V gene are DFQATT and SNEGSKA (reference sequence). The CDR3 loop spans 15 amino acids. The CDR3 DNA reads as TGCAGTGCTAGTCAGGGCGGGGGGCGCTTTCACGAGCAGTACTTC. Translation gives CSASQGGGRFHEQYF.

The chain employs TRBV7-9 and TRBJ2-3; D is ambiguous. Trimming removed 1 base at V and 0 bases at J, with 8 bases between. From germline, CDR1 is SEHNR and CDR2 FQNEAQ (reference sequence). This CDR3 has 15 residues. CDR3 amino acids: CASSLGQSSTDTQYF. CDR3 DNA: TGTGCCAGCAGCTTAGGGCAAAGTAGCACAGATACGCAGTATTTT.

This chain connects TRBV5-4 to TRBJ1-1; the D gene is possibly TRBD1 (6 bases). The V gene's germline CDR1 is SGHNT and CDR2 YYREEE (reference sequence). The CDR3 has 13 residues. The germline V and J ends were trimmed by 3 bases and 4 bases, with 10 bases remaining between them. CDR3 residues: CASSSQGVTEAFF. The CDR3 coding sequence is TGTGCCAGCAGCTCACAGGGAGTCACTGAAGCTTTCTTT.

The J gene is TRBJ2-5, the V gene TRBV6-4; TRBD2 matches at 7 bases. Trimming cost V 0 bases and J 5 bases; bases outside gene matches: 0. Germline V gives CDR1 MRHNA, CDR2 SNTAGT. CDR3 size: 13 residues. The CDR3 region is CASSDSGGETQYF. The CDR3 DNA follows: TGTGCCAGCAGTGACTCGGGGGGGGAGACCCAGTACTTC.

This chain connects TRBV20-1 to TRBJ2-7; 9 bases map to TRBD2. This CDR3 region has 14 residues. V gave up 6 bases and J gave up 2 bases; unmatched junction bases: 8. The V gene's germline CDR1 is DFQATT and CDR2 SNEGSKA (reference sequence). This CDR3 reads CSASSGSDTYEQYF. The CDR3 coding sequence is TGCAGTGCCAGTAGCGGGAGCGATACCTACGAGCAGTACTTC.

The table lists this clone with a count of one. The rearrangement uses TRBV9 and TRBJ2-2, with 15 bases that match TRBD2. This CDR3 is built from 20 residues. From germline, CDR1 is SGDLS and CDR2 YYNGEE. The V and J ends lost 4 bases and 1 base, in that order; junction bases with no gene match: 11. The CDR3 here is CASSTIPGLAGGLNTGELFF. DNA of the CDR3: TGTGCCAGCAGCACGATCCCGGGACTAGCGGGGGGCCTGAACACCGGGGAGCTGTTTTTT.

The rearrangement uses TRBV3-1 (or the pseudogene TRBV3-2) and TRBJ2-7; TRBD1 agrees at 7 bases. Per germline, CDR1 LGHDT and CDR2 YNNKEL (reference sequence). This CDR3 has 15 amino acids. The ends lost 0 bases at V and 5 bases at J; junction bases unmatched: 7. CDR3 amino acids: CASSQDDRARDEQYF. CDR3 nucleotides: TGTGCCAGCAGCCAAGATGACAGGGCGCGGGACGAGCAGTACTTC.

This chain uses TRBV3-1 (or the pseudogene TRBV3-2) with TRBJ2-3, with a tentative D call TRBD2 (6 bases). The V and J ends lost 4 bases and 2 bases respectively, with 10 bases between them. The CDR3 extends over 14 amino acids. The germline V gene encodes CDR1 LGHDT and CDR2 YNNKEL (reference sequence). Here the CDR3 reads CASSLRGNTDTQYF. The CDR3 DNA sequence: TGTGCCAGCAGCCTCCGGGGGAACACAGATACGCAGTATTTT.

The CDR3 loop is CSVAREGRSLAGHYEQYF. CDR3 DNA: TGCAGCGTTGCCCGGGAGGGGAGGTCCCTAGCGGGACACTACGAGCAGTACTTC. The chain carries TRBV29-1 and TRBJ2-7; 9 bases match TRBD2. The CDR3 extends over 18 amino acids. In germline, CDR1 is SQVTM, CDR2 ANQGSEA. Unmatched junction bases numbered 19, after V lost 4 bases and J lost 3 bases.

This clone has a handful of counts. The chain couples TRBV5-1 to TRBJ2-1; 10 bases map to TRBD1. This CDR3 is built from 15 residues. Per the germline V gene, CDR1 is SGHRS and CDR2 is YFSETQ. V trimming: 6 bases; J trimming: 8 bases; junction bases outside the gene matches: 11. In DNA form, the CDR3 reads TGCGCCAGCAAGACGGGACAGGGGTATAACGATGAGCAGTTCTTC. Translation: CASKTGQGYNDEQFF.

This clone has only one observation. This chain uses TRBV5-4 with TRBJ2-7, with TRBD1 matching 9 bases. From germline, CDR1 is SGHNT and CDR2 YYREEE (reference sequence). The CDR3 is made up of 16 amino acids. Trimming took 0 bases from V and 4 from J; bases not matched to a gene: 8. CDR3 residues: CASSLASSGTGYEQYF. The DNA of the CDR3 is TGTGCCAGCAGCTTGGCATCCTCCGGGACAGGGTACGAGCAGTACTTC.

The chain joins TRBV25-1 to TRBJ2-3; D call uncertain. V lost 3 bases to trimming and J lost 6 bases, with 7 bases between them. CDR3 size: 12 residues. The germline gives CDR1 MGHDK, CDR2 SYGVNS. DNA of the CDR3: TGTGCCAGCAGTGATTCAGTGGATACGCAGTATTTT. Translation: CASSDSVDTQYF.

This clone appeared once. The chain couples TRBV19 to TRBJ1-1; 7 bases are shared with TRBD1. Germline V gives CDR1 LNHDA, CDR2 SQIVND (reference sequence). The CDR3 extends over 21 amino acids. With V trimmed by 7 bases and J by 1 base, 27 bases remained unmatched. Here the CDR3 reads CASTPTPGRDRTKGKNTEAFF. The CDR3 coding sequence is TGTGCCAGTACCCCAACCCCGGGACGGGACAGAACCAAGGGGAAGAACACTGAAGCTTTCTTT.

This chain uses TRBV27 with TRBJ2-1; TRBD2 matches 10 bases. CDR1 and CDR2 (germline): MNHEY, SMNVEV (reference sequence). V was pared by 5 bases and J by 0 bases, with 7 bases of the junction left unmatched. The CDR3 length is 17 residues. The CDR3 DNA follows: TGTGCCAGCAGTCGAGATAGCGGGAGGAACTCCTACAATGAGCAGTTCTTC. Translation gives CASSRDSGRNSYNEQFF.

The rearrangement uses TRBV6-6 and TRBJ1-3; 11 bases are shared with TRBD1. Germline V gives CDR1 MNHNY, CDR2 SVGAGI (reference sequence). J gave up 6 bases and V 5 bases, and 9 bases lay outside the gene matches. The CDR3 is made up of 16 amino acids. The CDR3 reads CASSRTKGQGENTIYF. The CDR3 DNA sequence: TGTGCCAGCAGTCGAACCAAGGGACAGGGGGAAAACACCATATATTTT.

The V call is TRBV7-7, the J call TRBJ2-3; 10 bases are shared with TRBD2. Germline V gene lookup returns CDR1 SSHAT and CDR2 FNYEAQ (reference sequence). The CDR3 has 15 residues. Losses at the gene ends were 5 bases for V and 3 bases for J; bases not matched to a gene: 5. The DNA of the CDR3 is TGTGCCAGCAGCGCTAGCGGGAGTCGGACAGATACGCAGTATTTT. It yields the protein CASSASGSRTDTQYF.

The rearrangement uses TRBV7-9 and TRBJ2-7; 7 nucleotides align to TRBD2. Germline CDR1 SEHNR, CDR2 FQNEAQ (reference sequence). The CDR3 spans 16 residues. The ends lost 5 bases at V and 4 bases at J; junction bases unmatched: 14. The CDR3 DNA reads TGTGCCAGCAGCCCCCCCCGACGGGGGGACGGTTACGAGCAGTACTTC. Translated, it gives CASSPPRRGDGYEQYF.

V is TRBV18 and J is TRBJ2-2; 10 bases line up with TRBD2. This CDR3 spans 15 amino acids. The junction had 3 bases not matched to a gene; V was cut back by 6 bases and J by 2 bases. Germline values: CDR1 KGHSH, CDR2 LQKENI. CDR3 sequence: CASSLAGANTGELFF. CDR3 DNA: TGTGCCAGCTCGCTAGCGGGGGCCAACACCGGGGAGCTGTTTTTT.